The present TCR beta chain was sequenced within a study of cytotoxic CD8 clonotypes in ibrutinib-treated CLL. The data were produced by immunoSEQ multiplex PCR, yet TCRdb's version contains in-frame clones alone and is incomplete. The repertoire holds more than 200,000 clones, with 60% to 75% as singletons. CDR1 is ENHRY and CDR2 is SYGVKD in the germline V gene. The CDR3 length is 13 residues. V lost 4 bases and J 3 bases, leaving 9 bases between the germline ends. This rearrangement joins TRBV10-3 to TRBJ2-5; no reliable D call. Sample: PBMCs, taken after 24 months of ibrutinib treatment. The origin of this receptor is a human donor with chronic lymphocytic leukemia. The CDR3 reads CAISGAVEETQYF. The CDR3 DNA reads as TGTGCCATCAGTGGTGCAGTAGAAGAGACCCAGTACTTC.